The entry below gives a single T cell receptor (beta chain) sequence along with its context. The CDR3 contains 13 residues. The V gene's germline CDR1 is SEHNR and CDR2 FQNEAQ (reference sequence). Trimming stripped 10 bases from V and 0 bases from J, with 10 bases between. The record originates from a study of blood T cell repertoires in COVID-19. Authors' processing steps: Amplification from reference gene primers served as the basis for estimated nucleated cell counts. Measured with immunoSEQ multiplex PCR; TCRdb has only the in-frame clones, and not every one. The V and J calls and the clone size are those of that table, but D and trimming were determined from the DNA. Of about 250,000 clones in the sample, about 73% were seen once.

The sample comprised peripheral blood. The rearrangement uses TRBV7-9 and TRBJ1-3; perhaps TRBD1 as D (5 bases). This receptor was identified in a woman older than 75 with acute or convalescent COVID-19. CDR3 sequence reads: CATIQDSGNTIYF. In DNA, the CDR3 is TGTGCCACAATACAGGACTCTGGAAACACCATATATTTT.